This TCR beta chain was captured by sequencing in a study of control samples from healthy donors and cancer patients. The germline gives CDR1 MNHEY, CDR2 SVGEGT. This CDR3 is built from 14 residues. Trimming removed 4 bases at V and 4 bases at J, with 8 bases between. This clone was seen once. Sequenced by immunoSEQ multiplex PCR; TCRdb stores in-frame clones only, minus some. Altogether under 20,000 clones are present, around 80% being singletons, with the ten largest covering less than 30%. The sequence came from a woman aged 70 to 79 with lung cancer. Sequenced sample: PBMCs. The J gene is TRBJ2-6, the V gene TRBV6-2 or TRBV6-3; D is uncertain. The CDR3 region is CASSSHSGANVLTF. CDR3 coding DNA: TGTGCCAGCAGTTCCCATAGCGGGGCCAACGTCCTGACTTTC.